A single sample is the source of the 9 T cell receptor beta chains below, sequenced in a study of T cell responses to AZD1222 COVID-19 vaccine. Assay: immunoSEQ multiplex PCR; the TCRdb copy retains only in-frame clones and omits some. This table holds about 50,000 clones, around 90% found once. This specimen was peripheral blood, taken on day 0 of AZD1222 vaccination. The receptors stem from an adult in good health.

The chain is built from TRBV29-1 and TRBJ1-2, with a possible D match to TRBD1 (6 bases). The CDR3 totals 11 residues. The germline V gene has CDR1 SQVTM and CDR2 ANQGSEA. V was pared by 5 bases and J by 7 bases, with 11 bases between. The CDR3 here is CSVMGAGGYTF. The CDR3 DNA reads as TGCAGCGTTATGGGGGCTGGTGGCTACACCTTC.

V gene TRBV6-5 combines with J gene TRBJ2-7; a weak D match, TRBD1 (6 bases). There are 11 residues in the CDR3. V dropped 9 bases and J dropped 3 bases, with 9 bases sitting between them. Germline values: CDR1 MNHEY, CDR2 SVGAGI. CDR3 bases: TGTGCCAGTACCAGGGGCTACGAGCAGTACTTC. It yields the protein CASTRGYEQYF.

This chain joins TRBV11-3 and TRBJ2-2; D is unclear. The CDR3 has 15 residues. Trimming took off 1 base at V and 0 bases at J, with 6 bases between the two ends. CDR1 and CDR2 (germline): SGHNT, YENEEA. In DNA, the CDR3 is TGTGCCAGCAGCTTAGGGTGGTCGAACACCGGGGAGCTGTTTTTT. Amino acids: CASSLGWSNTGELFF.

This sequence joins TRBV12-3 or TRBV12-4 and TRBJ2-1, with D uncertain. This CDR3 is built from 13 residues. V shed 6 bases and J shed 12 bases, with 18 bases lying between them. Here the CDR3 reads CASSPIYTKWQFF. The CDR3 DNA is TGTGCCAGCAGCCCCATCTATACGAAATGGCAGTTCTTC.

The V gene is TRBV7-9, the J gene TRBJ2-1, with D possibly matching TRBD2 (6 bases). Trimming shortened V by 2 bases and J by 1 base, and 12 bases separated the two germline ends. CDR1 is SEHNR, CDR2 FQNEAQ, per germline (reference sequence). CDR3 length: 16 residues. The CDR3 DNA reads TGTGCCAGCAGCTTATCACTAGCCGATTCCTACAATGAGCAGTTCTTC. Translated: CASSLSLADSYNEQFF.

The chain couples TRBV10-3 to TRBJ2-1; 7 bases are a match to TRBD1. CDR3 length equals 16 residues. V dropped 0 bases and J dropped 4; count of bases not matched to a gene: 6. CDR1 is ENHRY and CDR2 is SYGVKD in the germline V gene. The CDR3 nucleotides read TGTGCCATCAGTGAGTCGTTTGGGACAGCTTACAATGAGCAGTTCTTC. It codes for CAISESFGTAYNEQFF.

The J gene is TRBJ2-2, the V gene TRBV7-3; D is possibly TRBD1 (5 bases). The CDR3 extends over 15 amino acids. Germline V CDR1 and CDR2: SGHTA, FQGTGA. With 5 bases removed from V and 0 bases from J, the gap between germline ends came to 10 bases. CDR3 sequence reads: CASSRSGSNTGELFF. The CDR3 region has the DNA TGTGCCAGCAGCCGCTCAGGGTCGAACACCGGGGAGCTGTTTTTT.

The chain is built from TRBV4-1 and TRBJ2-3; the D gene is possibly TRBD1 (6 bases). CDR3 size: 15 residues. Germline CDR1 reads MGHRA; CDR2 reads YSYEKL. V was shortened by 5 bases and J by 2 bases, with 14 bases between the two germline ends. The DNA for the CDR3 is TGCGCCAGCAGCACACAGGGTACTAACACAGATACGCAGTATTTT. This translates into CASSTQGTNTDTQYF.

V is TRBV6-5 and J is TRBJ1-3; D remains ambiguous. V was shortened by 6 bases and J by 0 bases, with 6 bases between the two germline ends. This CDR3 contains 13 residues. Germline V gene sequence: CDR1 MNHEY, CDR2 SVGAGI. The CDR3 region is CASSPDSGNTIYF. The CDR3 region has the DNA TGTGCCAGCAGCCCAGACTCTGGAAACACCATATATTTT.